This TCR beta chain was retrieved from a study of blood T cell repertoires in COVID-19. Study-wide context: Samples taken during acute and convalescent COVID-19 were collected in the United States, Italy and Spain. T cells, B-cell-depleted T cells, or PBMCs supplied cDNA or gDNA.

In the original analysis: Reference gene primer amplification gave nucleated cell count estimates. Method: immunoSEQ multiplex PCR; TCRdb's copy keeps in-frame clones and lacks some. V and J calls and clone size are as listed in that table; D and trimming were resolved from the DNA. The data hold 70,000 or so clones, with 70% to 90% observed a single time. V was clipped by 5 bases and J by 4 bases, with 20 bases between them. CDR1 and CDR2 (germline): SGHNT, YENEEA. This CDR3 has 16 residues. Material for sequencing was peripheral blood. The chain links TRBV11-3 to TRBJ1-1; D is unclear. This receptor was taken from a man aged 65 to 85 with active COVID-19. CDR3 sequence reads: CASSPTTWVSGTEAFF. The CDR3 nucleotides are TGTGCCAGCAGCCCCACCACATGGGTTTCGGGCACTGAAGCTTTCTTT.